This T cell receptor (beta chain) was sequenced in a study of Ad26.COV2.S vaccination and SARS-CoV-2 variants. Study details: Into the muscle, Ad26.COV2.S was dosed once or twice, 56 days apart. Study-wide results and caveats: Researchers cautioned that TCR breadth and depth analyses may have underestimated total T cell responses.

The germline gives CDR1 SGDLS, CDR2 YYNGEE. The CDR3 length is 13 residues. Trimming left V 5 bases short and J 5 bases short, with 11 bases between. Treatment reported: some 19 received Ad26.COV2.S at low or high dose, single or two shots; about 5 received placebo; per-sample allocation not given. Material that was analyzed had been drawn on day 63 after the first vaccine or placebo injection. Cohort 1b enrolled adults aged 18-55 years in Boston. Points on this clone: Its antigen is unidentified.

Measured with immunoSEQ multiplex PCR; TCRdb has only the in-frame clones, and not every one. In the table there are about 260,000 clones, around 88% of which are singletons. The chain recombines TRBV9 with TRBJ1-5; a possible D gene is TRBD1 (5 bases). The specimen comprised peripheral blood, sampled in a trial of Ad26.COV2.S vaccine versus placebo. This clonotype was sampled from a person aged 18-65 years who received the Ad26.COV2.S COVID-19 vaccine or a placebo. CDR3 coding DNA: TGTGCCAGCAGGAGTGGGGGGGATCAGCCCCAGCATTTT. Amino acids: CASRSGGDQPQHF.